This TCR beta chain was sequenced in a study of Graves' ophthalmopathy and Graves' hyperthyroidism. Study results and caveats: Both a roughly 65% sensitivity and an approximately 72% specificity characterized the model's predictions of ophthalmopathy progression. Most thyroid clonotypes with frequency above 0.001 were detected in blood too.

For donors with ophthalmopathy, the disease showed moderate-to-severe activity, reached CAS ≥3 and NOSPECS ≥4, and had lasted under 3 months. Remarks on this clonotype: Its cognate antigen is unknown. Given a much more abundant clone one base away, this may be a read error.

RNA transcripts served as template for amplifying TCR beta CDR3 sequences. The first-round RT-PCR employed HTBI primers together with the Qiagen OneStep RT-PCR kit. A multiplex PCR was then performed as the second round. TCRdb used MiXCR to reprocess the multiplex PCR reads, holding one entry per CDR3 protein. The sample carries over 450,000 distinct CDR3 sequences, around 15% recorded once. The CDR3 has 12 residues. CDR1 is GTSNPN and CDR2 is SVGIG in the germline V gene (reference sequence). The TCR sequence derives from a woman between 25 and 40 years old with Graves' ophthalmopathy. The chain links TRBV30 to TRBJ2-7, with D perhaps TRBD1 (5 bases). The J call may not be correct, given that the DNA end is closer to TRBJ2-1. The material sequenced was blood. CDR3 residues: CAWSGGPSEQFF. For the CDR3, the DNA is TGTGCCTGGAGTGGGGGCCCTTCCGAGCAGTTCTTC.